This record looks at one T cell receptor beta chain sequence and its context. The junction departs from germline at one end; a sequencing error may be responsible. The germline CDR1 and CDR2 sequences are LGHDT and YNNKEL (reference sequence). This CDR3 spans 14 amino acids. The data stem from a study of control samples from healthy donors and cancer patients. Here immunoSEQ multiplex PCR was the method, and the copy in TCRdb shows in-frame clones only, minus some. The sample lists under 65,000 clones; just over 90% were seen once. The receptor comes from a woman in her 50s with colorectal cancer. The chain carries TRBV3-1 (or the pseudogene TRBV3-2) and TRBJ2-7, with 7 positions matching TRBD2. Source material: PBMCs. The CDR3 loop is CASSQDVLARRMDF. The CDR3 DNA reads as TGTGCCAGCAGCCAAGACGTACTAGCGCGACGCATGGACTTC.